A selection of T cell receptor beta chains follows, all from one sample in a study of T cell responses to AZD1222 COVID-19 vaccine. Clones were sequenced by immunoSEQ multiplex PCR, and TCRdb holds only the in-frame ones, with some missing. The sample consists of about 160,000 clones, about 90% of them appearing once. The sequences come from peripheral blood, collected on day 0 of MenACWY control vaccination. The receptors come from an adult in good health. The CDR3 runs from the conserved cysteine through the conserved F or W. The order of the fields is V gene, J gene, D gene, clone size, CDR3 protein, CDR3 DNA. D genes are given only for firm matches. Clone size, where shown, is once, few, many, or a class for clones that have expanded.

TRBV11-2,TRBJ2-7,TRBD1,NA,CASTLDRGPYEQYF,TGTGCCAGCACCCTCGACAGGGGTCCCTACGAGCAGTACTTC
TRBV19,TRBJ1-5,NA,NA,CASSKNLAQPQHF,TGTGCCAGTAGTAAAAATCTAGCTCAGCCCCAGCATTTT
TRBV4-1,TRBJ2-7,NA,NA,CASSHLGAKEQYF,TGCGCCAGCAGCCATCTGGGGGCGAAAGAGCAGTACTTC
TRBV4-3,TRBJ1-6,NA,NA,CASSQDPQGRSPLHF,TGCGCCAGCAGCCAAGATCCTCAGGGCCGTTCACCCCTCCACTTT
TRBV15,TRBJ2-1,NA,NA,CATSRDLRSSYNEQFF,TGTGCCACCAGCAGGGATCTACGAAGCTCCTACAATGAGCAGTTCTTC
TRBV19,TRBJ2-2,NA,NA,CASRPPGLGGGGELFF,TGTGCCAGTAGGCCTCCAGGATTGGGAGGAGGCGGGGAGCTGTTTTTT
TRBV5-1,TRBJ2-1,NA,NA,CASSLDPAANNEQFF,TGCGCCAGCAGCTTGGATCCAGCGGCGAACAATGAGCAGTTCTTC
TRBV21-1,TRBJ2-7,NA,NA,CASGTSGRSYEQYF,TGTGCCAGCGGGACTAGCGGGAGGTCTTACGAGCAGTACTTC
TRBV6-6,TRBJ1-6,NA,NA,CASSYLDSGNSPLHF,TGTGCCAGCAGTTACTTAGACTCGGGAAATTCACCCCTCCACTTT
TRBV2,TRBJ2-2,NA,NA,CASSEALPSTGELFF,TGTGCCAGCAGTGAAGCTCTGCCCAGCACCGGGGAGCTGTTTTTT
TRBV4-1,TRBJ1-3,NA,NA,CASSQDNKGHSGNTIYF,TGCGCCAGCAGCCAAGATAATAAGGGGCACTCTGGAAACACCATATATTTT
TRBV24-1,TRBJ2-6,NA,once,CATSDPGSRANVLTF,TGTGCCACCAGTGACCCAGGGTCCCGGGCCAACGTCCTGACTTTC
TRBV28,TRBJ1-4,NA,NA,CASSRALGRGFRNEKLFF,TGTGCCAGCAGTCGGGCGCTGGGAAGGGGATTCCGGAATGAAAAACTGTTTTTT
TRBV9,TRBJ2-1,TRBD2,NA,CASSGSGNSYNEQFF,TGTGCCAGCAGCGGTAGCGGGAACTCCTACAATGAGCAGTTCTTC
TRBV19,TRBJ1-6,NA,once,CASSIKTANSPLHF,TGTGCCAGTAGTATTAAGACAGCTAATTCACCCCTCCACTTT
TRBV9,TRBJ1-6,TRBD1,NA,CASSAEQGGNSPLHF,TGTGCCAGCAGCGCCGAACAGGGGGGGAATTCACCCCTCCACTTT
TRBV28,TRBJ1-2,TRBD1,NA,CASSSTGTGGGYGYTF,TGTGCCAGCAGTTCCACCGGGACAGGGGGGGGTTATGGCTACACCTTC
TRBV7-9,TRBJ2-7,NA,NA,CASSGVGNSYEQYF,TGTGCCAGCAGTGGGGTAGGGAACTCCTACGAGCAGTACTTC
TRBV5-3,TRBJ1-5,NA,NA,CARSLQGNQPQHF,TGTGCCAGAAGCTTGCAAGGCAATCAGCCCCAGCATTTT
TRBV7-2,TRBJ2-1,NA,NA,CASSPSALSYNEQFF,TGTGCCAGCAGCCCCAGTGCCCTCTCCTACAATGAGCAGTTCTTC
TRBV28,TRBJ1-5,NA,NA,CASWTDSNQPQHF,TGTGCCAGCTGGACGGACAGCAATCAGCCCCAGCATTTT
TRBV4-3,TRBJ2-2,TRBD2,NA,CASSQEWSSGSTNTGELFF,TGCGCCAGCAGCCAAGAATGGTCTAGCGGGAGTACGAACACCGGGGAGCTGTTTTTT